The sequence of this T cell receptor (beta chain) was determined in a study of cytomegalovirus exposure and HLA in healthy donors. Study-wide context: Inside one of the first data releases sat about 85 million unique TCRs taken from HLA-typed donors. Findings and caveats of the study: The authors judged a highly shared variant cluster likely a sequencing artifact.

The donors comprised healthy bone marrow donors. With 60 Vbeta and 13 Jbeta primers, the PCR was carried out. Per the authors' pipeline: Approximately 86 million unique TCR beta chains, roughly 10 million shared, were counted in a later analysis. Sequencing was performed with immunoSEQ multiplex PCR; in TCRdb, only in-frame clones are kept and a portion is missing. V and J calls plus clone size are reproduced from that table; the DNA served to infer D and trimming. The sample records 160,000 or so clones, nearly 80% being singletons. As regards this clone: The antigen is not known.

Germline CDR1 and CDR2: SNHLY and FYNNEI. The length of the CDR3 is 14 residues. V was shortened by 6 bases and J by 8 bases, with 17 bases between the two germline ends. The sequence was collected from a woman in her 40s in good health and CMV-seronegative. The chain has TRBV2 and TRBJ1-5; the D gene is possibly TRBD1 (6 bases). Sequencing used PBMCs. The CDR3 nucleotides read TGTGCCAGCAGCTTACAGGGTCCTAGAGAGCCCCAGCATTTT. This translates into CASSLQGPREPQHF.